The 30 T cell receptor beta chains below come from one sample, sequenced in a study of CD8 T cells in Susac syndrome. Random hexamers were used to reverse transcribe an amount of about 0.45 to 1 ug RNA. TCRdb redid the calling of the immunoSEQ multiplex PCR reads with MiXCR, one entry per CDR3 protein. Here the sample spans about 150,000 distinct CDR3 sequences, around 96% being singletons. Sequenced input: CD8+ T cells from PBMCs. The receptor source for this set is a human donor with multiple sclerosis.

The chain recombines TRBV21-1 with TRBJ1-2; the table names TRBD1, a call not compared with the DNA. TRBV21-1 is noted as a pseudogene. CDR3 size: 12 residues. CDR3: CASITGVDGYTF. CDR3 nucleotides: TGTGCCAGCATTACAGGGGTGGATGGCTACACCTTC.

This clonotype was counted many times. The chain employs TRBV11-2 and TRBJ1-1; 7 positions match TRBD1. Looked up from germline, CDR1 is SGHAT and CDR2 is FQNNGV. This CDR3 has 12 amino acids. The V and J ends lost 6 bases and 4 bases, in that order; junction bases with no gene match: 2. The DNA for the CDR3 is TGTGCCAGCAGTCCAGGGGGCACTGAAGCTTTCTTT. Translation gives CASSPGGTEAFF.

The rearrangement links TRBV5-1 to TRBJ2-2, with 8 bases fitting TRBD1. The germline V gene encodes CDR1 SGHRS and CDR2 YFSETQ. With V trimmed by 7 bases and J by 5 bases, 16 bases remained unmatched. CDR3 length: 17 residues. CDR3 sequence: CASAFGQGRSRTGELFF. CDR3 sequence (DNA): TGCGCCAGCGCCTTCGGACAGGGAAGGAGTAGGACCGGGGAGCTGTTTTTT.

This chain joins TRBV4-3 and TRBJ1-4; no definite D call. This CDR3 has 16 residues. V was cut by 2 bases and J by 0 bases, with 10 bases left in between. Germline V gives CDR1 LGHNA, CDR2 YSLEER. The CDR3 loop is CASSQWIQATNEKLFF. Here the CDR3 DNA reads TGCGCCAGCAGCCAATGGATCCAGGCAACTAATGAAAAACTGTTTTTT.

The genes are TRBV29-1 and TRBJ2-6, with TRBD1 matching over 7 bases. Germline V CDR1 and CDR2: SQVTM, ANQGSEA. The CDR3 contains 17 residues. V shed 5 bases and J 0 bases; nucleotides not matched to a gene: 10. CDR3 amino acids: CSVYSPGQPSGANVLTF. As DNA, the CDR3 is TGCAGCGTTTACTCCCCGGGACAGCCCTCTGGGGCCAACGTCCTGACTTTC.

This rearrangement joins TRBV7-9 to TRBJ2-1; 9 positions agree with TRBD1. Germline values: CDR1 SEHNR, CDR2 FQNEAQ (reference sequence). This CDR3 spans 13 amino acids. In DNA form, the CDR3 reads TGTGCTTCGTCGGGACAGGGAAGGAATGAGCAGTTCTTC. This sequence encodes CASSGQGRNEQFF.

The gene calls are TRBV9 and TRBJ2-3; possible D gene TRBD1, 5 bases. V dropped 1 base and J dropped 6 bases, with 6 bases sitting between them. CDR1 and CDR2 from the germline V gene are SGDLS and YYNGEE. There are 12 residues in the CDR3. CDR3 sequence reads: CASSVNRDTQYF. DNA of the CDR3: TGTGCCAGCAGCGTAAACAGGGATACGCAGTATTTT.

The chain joins TRBV27 to TRBJ2-1, with D tentatively TRBD1 (6 bases). This CDR3 spans 14 amino acids. Germline V gives CDR1 MNHEY, CDR2 SMNVEV (reference sequence). Between the trimmed V and J ends, which lost 6 bases and 1 base, there was a span of 10 bases. The CDR3 here is CASRLGGSYNEQFF. CDR3 in DNA: TGTGCCAGCAGGTTAGGGGGTTCCTACAATGAGCAGTTCTTC.

The chain combines TRBV6-2 or TRBV6-3 with TRBJ1-5, with 10 bases that match TRBD1. This CDR3 region has 17 residues. After removal of 10 bases from V and 0 bases from J, the junction contained 12 bases not matched to a gene. The germline V gene has CDR1 MNHEY and CDR2 SVGEGT. The chain's CDR3 is CATRPRQGARSNQPQHF. The CDR3 DNA sequence: TGTGCCACTAGACCCCGACAGGGGGCTCGTAGCAATCAGCCCCAGCATTTT.

V and J are TRBV27 and TRBJ2-5, with a possible D match to TRBD1 (5 bases). In germline, CDR1 is MNHEY, CDR2 SMNVEV (reference sequence). This CDR3 contains 14 residues. Trimming took 6 bases from V and 0 from J, leaving 11 bases between them. CDR3 bases: TGTGCCAGCAGAAAGAGACAGTACCAAGAGACCCAGTACTTC. It codes for CASRKRQYQETQYF.

This clonotype occurred once. This rearrangement joins TRBV29-1 to TRBJ2-1; 7 nucleotides match TRBD2. After removal of 5 bases from V and 5 bases from J, the junction contained 9 bases not matched to a gene. Germline V gene lookup returns CDR1 SQVTM and CDR2 ANQGSEA. This CDR3 is 14 amino acids long. The CDR3 DNA reads as TGCAGCGTTCCGACGGGCGGGGGAGACAATGAGCAGTTCTTC. Its translation: CSVPTGGGDNEQFF.

This sequence joins TRBV10-3 and TRBJ2-1, with 9 bases fitting TRBD1. The CDR3 contains 16 residues. V lost 2 bases to trimming and J lost 8 bases; unmatched junction nucleotides: 10. The V gene's germline CDR1 is ENHRY and CDR2 SYGVKD. CDR3 amino acids: CAISEGGTGKGDEQFF. The CDR3 DNA is TGTGCCATCAGTGAGGGGGGGACAGGGAAAGGCGATGAGCAGTTCTTC.

The V gene is TRBV5-6, the J gene TRBJ2-1, with D perhaps matching TRBD2 (5 bases). Germline V lookup: CDR1 SGHDT, CDR2 YYEEEE. The CDR3 runs 15 residues. The V gene lost 2 bases and the J gene lost 7 bases, with 16 bases spanning the gap. CDR3 in amino acids: CASSFRNHPGNEQFF. The CDR3 DNA is TGTGCCAGCAGCTTCCGGAACCACCCGGGGAATGAGCAGTTCTTC.

The chain has TRBV6-1 and TRBJ1-1; a possible D gene is TRBD1 (5 bases). Germline CDR1 and CDR2: MNHNS and SASEGT. The V and J ends lost 2 bases and 5 bases respectively, with 15 bases between them. The CDR3 loop spans 15 amino acids. CDR3 bases: TGTGCCAGCAGTGAAAGGGCAGGGCCAGGGACTGAAGCTTTCTTT. Translating gives CASSERAGPGTEAFF.

The gene calls are TRBV7-9 and TRBJ1-1, with 8 bases that match TRBD1. The V gene end was trimmed by 10 bases and the J gene end by 5 bases; junction bases not matched to a gene: 3. The germline V gene has CDR1 SEHNR and CDR2 FQNEAQ (reference sequence). This CDR3 region has 11 residues. The CDR3 reads CATTGGTEAFF. The CDR3, as DNA: TGTGCCACCACAGGGGGGACTGAAGCTTTCTTT.

V usage is TRBV27 and J usage is TRBJ2-2; 11 positions agree with TRBD2. CDR1 MNHEY and CDR2 SMNVEV come from the germline V gene (reference sequence). The CDR3 totals 15 residues. Trimming removed 6 bases from V and 5 bases from J; junction bases left unmatched: 5. The CDR3 DNA reads as TGTGCCAGCAGCCTTAGCGGGGGGGCAACCGGGGAGCTGTTTTTT. Its protein is CASSLSGGATGELFF.

This clonotype was picked up a small number of times. The genes are TRBV5-6 and TRBJ2-1; possible D gene TRBD1, 5 bases. The V gene's germline CDR1 is SGHDT and CDR2 YYEEEE. Trimming cost V 5 bases and J 7 bases, with 10 bases left between them. The CDR3 totals 12 residues. This CDR3 is CASSLAGNEQFF. The CDR3 DNA reads TGTGCCAGCAGTTTAGCAGGGAATGAGCAGTTCTTC.

The CDR3 nucleotides are TGTGCCAGCAGCTTAGAAGTCCGGGATTGGGATGAGCAGTTCTTC. Residues: CASSLEVRDWDEQFF. The genes are TRBV7-2 and TRBJ2-1; maybe TRBD2 (5 bases). The CDR3 has 15 residues. The germline gives CDR1 SGHTA, CDR2 FQGNSA. With 1 base removed from V and 8 bases from J, the gap between germline ends came to 15 bases. The complete variable domain, with remaining parts taken from reference TRBV7-2 and TRBJ2-1, reads GAGVSQSPSNKVTEKGKDVELRCDPISGHTALYWYRQSLGQGLEFLIYFQGNSAPDKSGLPSDRFSAERTGGSVSTLTIQRTQQEDSAVYLCASSLEVRDWDEQFFGPGTRLTVL.

The chain combines TRBV13 with TRBJ2-7; D assignment may be TRBD1 or TRBD2 (5 bases each). Germline V gene sequence: CDR1 PRHDT, CDR2 FYEKMQ (reference sequence). CDR3 length: 18 amino acids. V dropped 4 bases and J dropped 2 bases, with 24 bases sitting between them. The chain's CDR3 is CASSSETSGTFHPYEQYF. The CDR3 region has the DNA TGTGCCAGCAGCTCCGAAACCTCCGGGACCTTCCATCCCTACGAGCAGTACTTC.

The chain has TRBV19 and TRBJ1-2; D is possibly TRBD1 (6 bases). The germline V gene has CDR1 LNHDA and CDR2 SQIVND (reference sequence). The CDR3 extends over 15 amino acids. Trimming took 7 bases from V and 3 from J, leaving 18 bases between them. The CDR3 nucleotides read TGTGCCAGTACCGAAGGGGGGACACATGACTATGGCTACACCTTC. Amino acids: CASTEGGTHDYGYTF.

This clonotype was counted once. The gene calls are TRBV7-8 and TRBJ1-2, with D tentatively TRBD1 (5 bases). Germline V gene data show CDR1 as SGHVS and CDR2 as FQNEAQ. The CDR3 has 15 amino acids. With 5 bases removed from V and 8 bases from J, the gap between germline ends came to 21 bases. The CDR3 protein is CASSKIRDPRRGYTF. The CDR3 DNA reads TGTGCCAGCAGCAAAATCCGGGACCCCCGGAGGGGCTACACCTTC. Full variable domain (missing parts from reference TRBV7-8 and TRBJ1-2): GAGVSQSPRYKVAKRGQDVALRCDPISGHVSLFWYQQALGQGPEFLTYFQNEAQLDKSGLPSDRFFAERPEGSVSTLKIQRTQQEDSAVYLCASSKIRDPRRGYTFGSGTRLTVV.

The J gene is TRBJ2-7, the V gene TRBV5-1; D possibly matches TRBD1 or TRBD2 (5 bases each). Trimming cost V 5 bases and J 1 base, with 13 bases left between them. This CDR3 contains 14 residues. Germline-derived CDR1 and CDR2 are SGHRS and YFSETQ. The CDR3 is CASSPSGLSYEQYF. The CDR3 nucleotides read TGCGCCAGCAGTCCCTCGGGGCTGTCCTACGAGCAGTACTTC.

J is TRBJ2-3 and V is TRBV7-2, with D possibly TRBD2 on 6 matching bases. The V and J ends lost 5 bases and 0 bases respectively, with 21 bases between them. CDR1 is SGHTA and CDR2 is FQGNSA in the germline V gene. CDR3 length equals 18 residues. As DNA, the CDR3 is TGTGCCAGCAGCCCCGTAGGACACATAGCGGATAGCACAGATACGCAGTATTTT. It encodes CASSPVGHIADSTDTQYF.

The CDR3 DNA is TGTGCCAGCAGCGTAGGAGACAGGATCACTAACTATGGCTACACCTTC. Protein product: CASSVGDRITNYGYTF. The V and J genes are TRBV9 and TRBJ1-2, with D possibly TRBD1 on 6 matching bases. With 0 bases removed from V and 0 bases from J, the gap between germline ends came to 12 bases. The germline CDR1 and CDR2 sequences are SGDLS and YYNGEE. The CDR3 is 16 amino acids.

This chain connects TRBV20-1 to TRBJ1-2; the D gene is possibly TRBD1 (5 bases). The germline CDR1 and CDR2 sequences are DFQATT and SNEGSKA (reference sequence). CDR3 length: 14 residues. Trimming stripped 3 bases from V and 1 base from J, with 12 bases between. The CDR3 nucleotides read TGCAGTGCTAGCCCCCAGGGACGTAACTATGGCTACACCTTC. Protein product: CSASPQGRNYGYTF.

The V and J genes are TRBV29-1 and TRBJ2-1, with 10 nucleotides matching TRBD2. This CDR3 is 14 amino acids long. Germline trimming cut 3 bases from V and 6 bases from J; bases unmatched to any gene: 5. Looked up from germline, CDR1 is SQVTM and CDR2 is ANQGSEA. The CDR3 loop reads CSVDEVAGGNEQFF. The CDR3 DNA is TGCAGCGTTGATGAGGTAGCGGGGGGCAATGAGCAGTTCTTC.

The CDR3, as DNA: TGTGCCTGGGACAGTTCCTCCTACGAGCAGTACTTC. It translates to CAWDSSSYEQYF. This chain uses TRBV30 with TRBJ2-7; D may be TRBD1 (5 bases). V dropped 5 bases and J dropped 0 bases, with 8 bases sitting between them. The CDR3 length is 12 residues. CDR1 and CDR2 from the germline V gene are GTSNPN and SVGIG (reference sequence).

The chain employs TRBV20-1 and TRBJ1-1; TRBD1 agrees at 8 bases. V dropped 5 bases and J dropped 4; count of bases not matched to a gene: 6. CDR1 and CDR2 (germline): DFQATT, SNEGSKA (reference sequence). This CDR3 has 13 amino acids. In DNA, the CDR3 is TGCAGTGCTTCAACCACAGGGGGCACTGAAGCTTTCTTT. Its translation is CSASTTGGTEAFF.

The genes are TRBV10-3 and TRBJ2-5; D is undetermined. The CDR3 covers 12 residues. V was pared by 6 bases and J by 3 bases, with 8 bases between. Germline V gives CDR1 ENHRY, CDR2 SYGVKD. The CDR3 sequence: CAISGREETQYF. DNA for the CDR3: TGTGCCATCAGCGGCCGGGAAGAGACCCAGTACTTC.

This chain connects TRBV2 to TRBJ1-2; D may be TRBD1 (5 bases). V lost 5 bases and J lost 2, with 21 bases in between. The CDR3 consists of 17 residues. Germline lookup yields CDR1 SNHLY and CDR2 FYNNEI. The CDR3 DNA reads TGTGCCAGCAGTATCCGGTTGGGCTGGGACCAGAACTATGGCTACACCTTC. This gives the protein CASSIRLGWDQNYGYTF.